These 12 T cell receptor beta chains originate from one sample sequenced in a study of blood T cell repertoires in COVID-19. Using immunoSEQ multiplex PCR, the repertoire was profiled, and TCRdb retains in-frame clones only, with some absent. This table holds approximately 60,000 clones, 85% to 90% found once. The sequencing input was peripheral blood. These TCRs come from a man aged 50 to 60 with active COVID-19.

This sequence joins TRBV6-5 and TRBJ2-3; 9 nucleotides match TRBD2. V shed 4 bases and J 4 bases; nucleotides not matched to a gene: 9. The CDR3 spans 16 residues. Germline V gene lookup returns CDR1 MNHEY and CDR2 SVGAGI. CDR3 sequence: CASSSRAGGPADTQYF. The CDR3 DNA is TGTGCCAGCAGTTCTCGGGCGGGAGGGCCAGCAGATACGCAGTATTTT.

There are a few counts of this clone. V usage is TRBV18 and J usage is TRBJ1-6, with D unclear. The CDR3 covers 14 residues. Between the trimmed V and J ends, which lost 3 bases and 5 bases, there was a span of 8 bases. Germline V gene sequence: CDR1 KGHSH, CDR2 LQKENI. The CDR3 loop is CASSPDLNNSPLHF. The CDR3 nucleotides read TGTGCCAGCTCACCCGATCTAAATAATTCACCCCTCCACTTT.

V is TRBV7-2 and J is TRBJ2-5; unclear D gene. This CDR3 is built from 13 residues. In germline, CDR1 is SGHTA, CDR2 FQGNSA. V was trimmed by 2 bases and J by 2 bases, leaving 6 bases between them. CDR3 protein: CASSLSYQETQYF. CDR3 DNA sequence: TGTGCCAGCAGCTTATCCTATCAAGAGACCCAGTACTTC.

This chain uses TRBV7-6 with TRBJ1-2; the match to TRBD1 covers 9 bases. This CDR3 contains 21 residues. The germline V gene encodes CDR1 SGHVS and CDR2 FNYEAQ. V lost 2 bases and J lost 8; bases outside the gene matches: 27. CDR3 bases: TGTGCCAGCAGCTTAAGAGGATCTGCCGGGACAGGGAGCAAGGGGATGGACGGCTACACCTTC. This codes for CASSLRGSAGTGSKGMDGYTF. Full variable domain (rest looked up from reference TRBV7-6 and TRBJ1-2): GAGVSQSPRYKVTKRGQDVALRCDPISGHVSLYWYRQALGQGPEFLTYFNYEAQQDKSGLPNDRFSAERPEGSISTLTIQRTEQRDSAMYRCASSLRGSAGTGSKGMDGYTFGSGTRLTVV.

The chain joins TRBV7-3 to TRBJ2-7, with TRBD1 matching 7 bases. Germline-derived CDR1 and CDR2 are SGHTA and FQGTGA. Trimming removed 3 bases from V and 3 bases from J; junction bases left unmatched: 8. The length of the CDR3 is 15 residues. DNA for the CDR3: TGTGCCAGCAGCTTTACAGGGGCAAAGGACTACGAGCAGTACTTC. It is translated as CASSFTGAKDYEQYF.

The chain is built from TRBV6-4 and TRBJ2-3; 7 nucleotides match TRBD2. Germline V gene lookup returns CDR1 MRHNA and CDR2 SNTAGT. This CDR3 has 14 residues. Trimming cost V 2 bases and J 4 bases; bases outside gene matches: 3. The CDR3 coding sequence is TGTGCCAGCAGTGACGCGGGAGCCTCAGATACGCAGTATTTT. This encodes CASSDAGASDTQYF.

The chain carries TRBV2 and TRBJ2-4; 8 bases align to TRBD1. CDR3 length: 17 amino acids. Germline V gene sequence: CDR1 SNHLY, CDR2 FYNNEI. V lost 5 bases and J lost 0; bases outside the gene matches: 9. CDR3 DNA sequence: TGTGCCAGCAGTCGGACAGGGCCATCTCTAGCCAAAAACATTCAGTACTTC. Translating it yields CASSRTGPSLAKNIQYF.

The chain carries TRBV28 and TRBJ1-5; TRBD1 is a possible D gene (6 bases). Trimming left V 3 bases short and J 3 bases short, with 12 bases between. CDR3 length equals 15 residues. The germline V gene encodes CDR1 MDHEN and CDR2 SYDVKM. CDR3: CASSFVQGNNQPQHF. In DNA form, the CDR3 reads TGTGCCAGCAGTTTTGTACAGGGTAACAATCAGCCCCAGCATTTT.

CDR3 bases: TGTGCCAGCAGCTTAGAGCCGGACAGGGGCCACGAGCAGTACTTC. Protein: CASSLEPDRGHEQYF. The rearrangement joins TRBV7-8 to TRBJ2-7, with 9 bases that match TRBD1. CDR3 size: 15 residues. CDR1 is SGHVS and CDR2 is FQNEAQ in the germline V gene. V lost 1 base, J lost 5 bases, and 6 bases stayed unmatched.

The rearrangement joins TRBV27 to TRBJ2-1; the D gene is possibly TRBD1 (5 bases). The CDR3 is made up of 12 amino acids. V dropped 2 bases and J dropped 6 bases, with 5 bases sitting between them. Germline V gene lookup returns CDR1 MNHEY and CDR2 SMNVEV (reference sequence). CDR3 bases: TGTGCCAGCAGTTTAAGGGGCAATGAGCAGTTCTTC. Encoded protein: CASSLRGNEQFF.

The genes are TRBV5-4 and TRBJ1-3; the match to TRBD1 covers 8 bases. With V trimmed by 5 bases and J by 2 bases, 6 bases remained unmatched. CDR3 length equals 15 residues. Germline CDR1 and CDR2: SGHNT and YYREEE (reference sequence). CDR3 nucleotides: TGTGCCAGCAGGGCAGGGGGCGCGGCTGGAAACACCATATATTTT. Encoded protein: CASRAGGAAGNTIYF.

This clone was seen only a few times. The genes are TRBV7-9 and TRBJ1-6; D may be TRBD1 (6 bases). Germline V gene sequence: CDR1 SEHNR, CDR2 FQNEAQ (reference sequence). CDR3 size: 17 residues. Trimming took off 1 base at V and 0 bases at J, with 10 bases between the two ends. Here the CDR3 DNA reads TGTGCCAGCAGCTTAGTTTTACAGGGCTCCTATAATTCACCCCTCCACTTT. It specifies CASSLVLQGSYNSPLHF.